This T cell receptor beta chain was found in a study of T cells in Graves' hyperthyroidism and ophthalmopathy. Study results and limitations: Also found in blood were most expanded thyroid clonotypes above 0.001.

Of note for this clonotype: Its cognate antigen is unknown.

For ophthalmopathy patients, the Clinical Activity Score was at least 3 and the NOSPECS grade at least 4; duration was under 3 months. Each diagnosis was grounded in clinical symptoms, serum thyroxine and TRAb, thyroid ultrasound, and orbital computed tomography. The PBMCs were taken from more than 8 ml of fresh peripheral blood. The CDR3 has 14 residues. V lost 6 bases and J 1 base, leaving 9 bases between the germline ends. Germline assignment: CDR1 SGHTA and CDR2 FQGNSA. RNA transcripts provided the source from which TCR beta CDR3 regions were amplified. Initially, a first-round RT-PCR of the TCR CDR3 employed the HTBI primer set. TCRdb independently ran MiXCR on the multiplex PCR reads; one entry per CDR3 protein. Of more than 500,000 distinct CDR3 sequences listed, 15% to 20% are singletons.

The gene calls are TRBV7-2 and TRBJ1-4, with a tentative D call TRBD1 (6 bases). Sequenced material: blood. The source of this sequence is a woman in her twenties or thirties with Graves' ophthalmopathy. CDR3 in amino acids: CASRIQGTNEKLFF. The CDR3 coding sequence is TGTGCCAGCAGAATACAGGGAACTAATGAAAAACTGTTTTTT.